This TCR beta chain was recorded in a study of Ad26.COV2.S vaccination and SARS-CoV-2 variants. At the level of the study: Ad26.COV2.S was injected intramuscularly once or twice, 56 days apart. Study outcomes and limitations: Spike-specific TCR breadth was greater in vaccine than placebo recipients. A substantial breadth of spike-specific CD8+ and CD4+ T cell responses after vaccination has been reported.

This CDR3 is built from 12 residues. Per the germline V gene, CDR1 is SGHTS and CDR2 is YDEGEE. J lost 8 bases, V lost 4 bases, and 3 bases had no gene match. On this clone itself: Its matching antigen is unknown.

Profiled with immunoSEQ multiplex PCR; TCRdb holds only in-frame clones, not every one. The table shows 400,000 to 450,000 clones, with over 80% occurring only once. Treatment of the sample: 15 to 20 received Ad26.COV2.S at low or high dose, single or two shots; 5 received placebo; per-sample allocation not given. Each sample was drawn 63 days after the first injection (of vaccine or placebo). Boston provided a donor who was an adult aged 18-55 years. This specimen was peripheral blood, taken in a trial of Ad26.COV2.S vaccine versus placebo. The chain carries TRBV5-8 and TRBJ2-1; 7 bases fit TRBD1. This TCR was recovered from a person between 18 and 59 years old who received the Ad26.COV2.S COVID-19 vaccine or a placebo. The DNA of the CDR3 is TGTGCCAGCAGCGGGACAGTGCATGAGCAGTTCTTC. This gives the protein CASSGTVHEQFF. The complete variable domain, with remaining parts taken from reference TRBV5-8 and TRBJ2-1, reads EAGVTQSPTHLIKTRGQQATLRCSPISGHTSVYWYQQALGLGLQFLLWYDEGEERNRGNFPPRFSGRQFPNYSSELNVNALELEDSALYLCASSGTVHEQFFGPGTRLTVL.